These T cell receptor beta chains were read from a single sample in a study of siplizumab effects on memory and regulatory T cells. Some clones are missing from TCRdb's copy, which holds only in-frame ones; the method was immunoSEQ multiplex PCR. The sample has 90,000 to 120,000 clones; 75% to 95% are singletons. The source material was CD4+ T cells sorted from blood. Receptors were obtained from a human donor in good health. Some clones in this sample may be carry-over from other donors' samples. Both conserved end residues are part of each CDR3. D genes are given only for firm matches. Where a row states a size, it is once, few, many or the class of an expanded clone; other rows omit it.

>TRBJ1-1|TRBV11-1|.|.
TGTGCCAGCAGTGTCCTGCGTGCGGGAACTGAAGCTTTCTTT
CASSVLRAGTEAFF
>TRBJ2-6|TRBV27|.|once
TGTGCCAGCAGTTTTGTAGGCAGGGTAAGGTCTGGGGCCAACGTCCTGACTTTC
CASSFVGRVRSGANVLTF
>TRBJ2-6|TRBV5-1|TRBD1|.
TGCGCCAGCAGCGAACAGGGGGCGCTAGGGGCCAACGTCCTGACTTTC
CASSEQGALGANVLTF
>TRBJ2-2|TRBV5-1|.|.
TGCGCCAGCAGCTTGGACGGGACACCGAACACCGGGGAGCTGTTTTTT
CASSLDGTPNTGELFF
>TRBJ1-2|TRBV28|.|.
TGTGCCAGCAGTTCCGGGACGGGTTTGGGCGGCTACACCTTC
CASSSGTGLGGYTF
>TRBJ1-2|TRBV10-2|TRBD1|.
TGCGCCAGCAGTGAGAACGGACAGGGCAGCGGCTACACCTTC
CASSENGQGSGYTF
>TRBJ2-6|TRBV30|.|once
TGTGCTTCGGCTGAGTTTCTTTCTGGGGCCAACGTCCTGACTTTC
CASAEFLSGANVLTF
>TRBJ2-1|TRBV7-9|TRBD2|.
TGTGCCAGCAGCTTCTGGGGCGGGAGTCAATCCTACAATGAGCAGTTCTTC
CASSFWGGSQSYNEQFF
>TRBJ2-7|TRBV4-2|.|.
TGTGCCAGCAGCCAAGATTCCCCATCCCGAGGCGACGAGCAGTACTTC
CASSQDSPSRGDEQYF
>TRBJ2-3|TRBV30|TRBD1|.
TGTGCCTGGAGGGACAGGGGGCTGACAGATACGCAGTATTTT
CAWRDRGLTDTQYF
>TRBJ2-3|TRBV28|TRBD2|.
TGTGCCAGCAGTTTAATGTGGACTAGCGGGAGGGCCACCACAAAAACAGATACGCAGTATTTT
CASSLMWTSGRATTKTDTQYF
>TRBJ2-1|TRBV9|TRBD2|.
TGTGCCAGCAGCGTAGAAAAAGCGGGAGGGCCGGGCAATGAGCAGTTCTTC
CASSVEKAGGPGNEQFF
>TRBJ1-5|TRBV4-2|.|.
TGTGCCAGCAGCCAAGAGCCGACACCGAATCAGCCCCAGCATTTT
CASSQEPTPNQPQHF
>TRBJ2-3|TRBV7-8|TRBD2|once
TGTGCCAGCAGCTTAACTAGCGGGACCCCGATAGATACGCAGTATTTT
CASSLTSGTPIDTQYF
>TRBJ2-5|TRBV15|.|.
TGTGCCACCAGCAGGGAGGGGGCTGAGGAGACCCAGTACTTC
CATSREGAEETQYF
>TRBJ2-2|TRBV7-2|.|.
TGTGCCAGCAGCTTAGGGGCGGGGAACACCGGGGAGCTGTTTTTT
CASSLGAGNTGELFF
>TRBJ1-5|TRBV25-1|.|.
TGTGCCAGCAGTGAGACCAATCAGCCCCAGCATTTT
CASSETNQPQHF
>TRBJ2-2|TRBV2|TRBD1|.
TGTGCCAGCAGTGCTGATGGGACAGACACCGGGGAGCTGTTTTTT
CASSADGTDTGELFF
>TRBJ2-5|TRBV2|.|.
TGTGCCAGCGCTTCGGGAGATTGGGAGACCCAGTACTTC
CASASGDWETQYF